These 16 T cell receptor beta chains were sequenced from one sample in a study of spatial heterogeneity in lung cancer. The antigens for these receptors are not known. Time point described: sample taken at primary tumor resection. TCRdb used MiXCR to reprocess the 5' RACE reads, holding one entry per CDR3 protein. The sample has about 9,500 distinct CDR3 sequences; around 15% are singletons. Study-wide findings and caveats: It was found that expanded intratumoral alpha and beta TCR counts tracked tumor mutation counts.

Sequenced here: lung tumor tissue, sampled at surgery. The source is a male donor with early-stage non-small cell lung cancer.

In this sample, this clonotype turned up many times. V is TRBV6-6 and J is TRBJ2-3; D may be TRBD2 (7 bases). Germline V gives CDR1 MNHNY, CDR2 SVGAGI (reference sequence). This CDR3 has 16 amino acids. V dropped 7 bases and J dropped 3 bases, with 20 bases sitting between them. CDR3 sequence (DNA): TGTGCCAGCAACCTCTGGGGGGGCGCGGTGACAGATACGCAGTATTTT. Translating gives CASNLWGGAVTDTQYF.

This clonotype was seen many times. The chain uses TRBV20-1 and TRBJ1-5; TRBD1 is a possible D gene (6 bases). The CDR3 spans 17 residues. The V gene's germline CDR1 is DFQATT and CDR2 SNEGSKA (reference sequence). V was clipped by 0 bases and J by 6 bases, with 21 bases between them. CDR3 sequence (DNA): TGCAGTGCTAGAGACATAAGGGGGTCGAAGGGGACTCAGCCCCAGCATTTT. This encodes CSARDIRGSKGTQPQHF.

Relative to its sample, this clonotype is medium-sized (0.01 to 0.1%). The CDR3 DNA reads TGTGCCACCAGTGATGTCCGATACCGCAATCGGTACGTCACCATATATTTT. As protein: CATSDVRYRNRYVTIYF. The rearrangement links TRBV24-1 to TRBJ1-3; D is uncertain. The CDR3 has 17 residues. The germline gives CDR1 KGHDR, CDR2 SFDVKD. Between the trimmed V and J ends, which lost 3 bases and 9 bases, there was a span of 23 bases.

This clonotype was seen repeatedly, ten times or more. The V and J genes are TRBV29-1 and TRBJ1-1, with D maybe TRBD1 (6 bases). The CDR3 sequence is 14 residues long. V lost 4 bases and J 1 base, leaving 13 bases between the germline ends. The germline CDR1 and CDR2 sequences are SQVTM and ANQGSEA. CDR3 loop: CSVGGARGNTEAFF. In DNA, the CDR3 is TGCAGCGTTGGGGGGGCGCGAGGGAACACTGAAGCTTTCTTT.

By share, this clonotype counts as medium-sized (0.01 to 0.1%). The V and J genes are TRBV29-1 and TRBJ1-1; D not certain. The CDR3 is made up of 14 amino acids. The V end lost 6 bases, the J end lost 2 bases, and 16 bases lay between the germline ends. From germline, CDR1 is SQVTM and CDR2 ANQGSEA. The CDR3 reads CSVGWEGSNTEAFF. CDR3 sequence (DNA): TGCAGCGTGGGGTGGGAAGGATCTAACACTGAAGCTTTCTTT.

This clonotype counts as large (0.1 to 1%). The chain joins TRBV12-3 or TRBV12-4 to TRBJ1-2; D not resolved. The CDR3 runs 13 residues. Deletions cut 5 bases from V and 0 bases from J, with 7 bases between. The DNA for the CDR3 is TGTGCCAGCAGTCTCGGGACTAACTATGGCTACACCTTC. It specifies CASSLGTNYGYTF.

This clonotype came up many times. The chain couples TRBV7-2 to TRBJ2-1, with 13 nucleotides matching TRBD2. Germline trimming cut 6 bases from V and 0 bases from J; bases unmatched to any gene: 5. The germline V gene encodes CDR1 SGHTA and CDR2 FQGNSA. The CDR3 is made up of 17 amino acids. The CDR3 reads CASSRGLAGSSYNEQFF. CDR3 coding DNA: TGTGCCAGCAGTCGGGGACTAGCGGGAAGCTCCTACAATGAGCAGTTCTTC.

In its sample, this clonotype was seen many times. The J gene is TRBJ2-1, the V gene TRBV11-3, with unresolved D. The CDR3 runs to 13 residues. Germline V CDR1 and CDR2: SGHNT, YENEEA. Trimming shortened V by 2 bases and J by 5 bases, and 7 bases separated the two germline ends. The CDR3 sequence is CASSLWADNEQFF. In nucleotides, the CDR3 is TGTGCCAGCAGCTTATGGGCCGACAATGAGCAGTTCTTC.

This clonotype was observed at least ten times. The chain links TRBV13 to TRBJ2-1, with 7 bases matching TRBD2. The CDR3 is made up of 18 amino acids. V lost 0 bases, J lost 2 bases, and 10 bases stayed unmatched. Looked up from germline, CDR1 is PRHDT and CDR2 is FYEKMQ (reference sequence). Here the CDR3 DNA reads TGTGCCAGCAGCTTAGGCACAAGGGACTACCCAACCTACAATGAGCAGTTCTTC. This gives the protein CASSLGTRDYPTYNEQFF.

There are many counts of this clonotype. This chain links TRBV15 with TRBJ1-5; 8 bases match TRBD1. This CDR3 comprises 14 residues. V lost 4 bases to trimming and J lost 3 bases; unmatched junction nucleotides: 2. Germline V gives CDR1 LNHNV, CDR2 YYDKDF (reference sequence). CDR3 sequence (DNA): TGTGCCACCAGCAAGGACAGGGACAATCAGCCCCAGCATTTT. This sequence encodes CATSKDRDNQPQHF.

This clonotype was counted ten times or more. The chain joins TRBV5-1 to TRBJ2-7; a possible D gene is TRBD2 (5 bases). Between the trimmed V and J ends, which lost 5 bases and 0 bases, there was a span of 12 bases. CDR3 length equals 14 residues. From germline, CDR1 is SGHRS and CDR2 YFSETQ. CDR3 DNA: TGCGCCAGCAGGATAAATAGCGACTCCTACGAGCAGTACTTC. Translation: CASRINSDSYEQYF. Full variable domain (rest looked up from reference TRBV5-1 and TRBJ2-7): KAGVTQTPRYLIKTRGQQVTLSCSPISGHRSVSWYQQTPGQGLQFLFEYFSETQRNKGNFPGRFSGRQFSNSRSEMNVSTLELGDSALYLCASRINSDSYEQYFGPGTRLTVT.

This clonotype has a count of ten or more. J is TRBJ2-6 and V is TRBV6-5; 7 bases align to TRBD1. Germline CDR1 MNHEY, CDR2 SVGAGI. Losses at the gene ends were 1 base for V and 3 bases for J; bases not matched to a gene: 12. The CDR3 extends over 19 amino acids. The chain's CDR3 is CASSYFATGLQVGANVLTF. CDR3 bases: TGTGCCAGCAGTTACTTCGCGACAGGGCTACAAGTTGGGGCCAACGTCCTGACTTTC.

This clonotype was recorded many times. The chain is built from TRBV28 and TRBJ2-7; no reliable D call. Germline V gives CDR1 MDHEN, CDR2 SYDVKM. V shed 6 bases and J shed 4 bases, with 19 bases lying between them. The CDR3 totals 15 residues. CDR3 in DNA: TGTGCCAGCAGCCAAATAATCGGTCCTCTTTACGAGCAGTACTTC. This sequence encodes CASSQIIGPLYEQYF.

This clonotype was found many times. The rearrangement uses TRBV27 and TRBJ2-1; TRBD2 agrees at 14 bases. CDR1 is MNHEY and CDR2 is SMNVEV in the germline V gene (reference sequence). After removal of 4 bases from V and 9 bases from J, the junction contained 2 bases not matched to a gene. There are 14 residues in the CDR3. The CDR3 DNA reads TGTGCCAGCAGTTCGGGACTAGCGGGAGTTGAGCAGTTCTTC. This translates into CASSSGLAGVEQFF.

The chain is built from TRBV20-1 and TRBJ1-1; D unclear. Trimming stripped 4 bases from V and 6 bases from J, with 18 bases between. This CDR3 comprises 14 residues. Germline V gives CDR1 DFQATT, CDR2 SNEGSKA (reference sequence). This CDR3 reads CSAIRRSSASEAFF. For the CDR3, the DNA is TGCAGTGCTATACGGAGGAGCAGCGCCTCTGAAGCTTTCTTT.

At least ten counts were recorded for this clonotype. CDR3 protein: CAITWDNTEAFF. CDR3 bases: TGTGCCATCACGTGGGATAACACTGAAGCTTTCTTT. This chain connects TRBV10-3 to TRBJ1-1; D is uncertain. Trimming left V 7 bases short and J 2 bases short, with 8 bases between. The CDR3 consists of 12 residues. CDR1 is ENHRY, CDR2 SYGVKD, per germline.